These 28 T cell receptor beta chains originate from one sample sequenced in a study of T cell responses to AZD1222 COVID-19 vaccine. Data came from immunoSEQ multiplex PCR; TCRdb stores just in-frame clones and leaves some out. This sample has roughly 180,000 clones, with approximately 90% found just once. Here the sequenced sample was peripheral blood, taken 28 days after the second AZD1222 dose. The receptors here all came from an adult who received the AZD1222 COVID-19 vaccine.

The chain combines TRBV18 with TRBJ2-1; perhaps TRBD2 as D (6 bases). Trimming left V 0 bases short and J 0 bases short, with 12 bases between. The CDR3 has 17 amino acids. Germline V gene lookup returns CDR1 KGHSH and CDR2 LQKENI. The CDR3 bases are TGTGCCAGCTCACCACCGAGCGGGCCCAGCTCCTACAATGAGCAGTTCTTC. It specifies CASSPPSGPSSYNEQFF.

The chain has TRBV20-1 and TRBJ1-2; 12 positions agree with TRBD1. V lost 6 bases and J lost 9; bases outside the gene matches: 2. Per germline, CDR1 DFQATT and CDR2 SNEGSKA (reference sequence). CDR3 length equals 11 residues. DNA for the CDR3: TGCAGTGCGGGGACAGGGGGCAGCTACACCTTC. It encodes CSAGTGGSYTF.

The genes are TRBV5-1 and TRBJ2-1, with TRBD1 identical over 7 bases. Trimming took 5 bases from V and 1 from J; bases not matched to a gene: 6. The CDR3 has 15 residues. CDR1 is SGHRS and CDR2 is YFSETQ in the germline V gene. CDR3 amino acids: CASSLTGVSYNEQFF. DNA of the CDR3: TGCGCCAGCAGTTTAACAGGGGTTTCCTACAATGAGCAGTTCTTC.

V usage is TRBV5-8 and J usage is TRBJ2-3; 9 nucleotides match TRBD2. The germline gives CDR1 SGHTS, CDR2 YDEGEE. J was trimmed by 4 bases and V by 1 base; bases with no gene match: 4. The CDR3 sequence is 15 residues long. The CDR3 sequence is CASSLRTSVADTQYF. CDR3 coding DNA: TGTGCCAGCAGCTTGAGGACTAGCGTGGCAGATACGCAGTATTTT.

The chain couples TRBV27 to TRBJ1-2; D is unresolved. The CDR3 runs 13 residues. V lost 3 bases to trimming and J lost 5 bases, with 10 bases between them. CDR1 and CDR2 (germline): MNHEY, SMNVEV (reference sequence). CDR3 sequence (DNA): TGTGCCAGCAGTTTGGTGGAGGGTTATGGCTACACCTTC. This sequence encodes CASSLVEGYGYTF.

The chain has TRBV5-1 and TRBJ1-2, with TRBD1 identical over 7 bases. V lost 0 bases, J lost 7 bases, and 6 bases stayed unmatched. This CDR3 spans 14 amino acids. Germline values: CDR1 SGHRS, CDR2 YFSETQ. The CDR3 protein is CASSLEGAGGGYTF. For the CDR3, the DNA is TGCGCCAGCAGCTTGGAGGGTGCAGGGGGTGGCTACACCTTC.

With regard to this clone: This CDR3 is also generated by other DNA sequences in the sample. V gene TRBV5-1 combines with J gene TRBJ2-3, with D possibly matching TRBD1 (5 bases). Trimming removed 0 bases from V and 3 bases from J, with 5 bases in between. CDR3 length: 13 residues. Germline V CDR1 and CDR2: SGHRS, YFSETQ. CDR3 residues: CASSLAGTDTQYF. The CDR3 region has the DNA TGCGCCAGCAGCTTGGCAGGGACAGATACGCAGTATTTT.

This rearrangement joins TRBV4-1 to TRBJ1-5; 8 bases align to TRBD1. V gave up 1 base and J gave up 11 bases; unmatched junction bases: 10. Germline values: CDR1 MGHRA, CDR2 YSYEKL. The CDR3 has 15 residues. CDR3 loop: CASSQAGQANRAQHF. The CDR3 DNA is TGCGCCAGCAGCCAAGCGGGACAGGCTAATCGGGCCCAGCATTTT.

The rearrangement joins TRBV5-1 to TRBJ1-3, with 7 bases matching TRBD1. Germline V gene data show CDR1 as SGHRS and CDR2 as YFSETQ. With 6 bases clipped from V and 0 bases from J, the junction kept 9 bases outside the gene matches. The CDR3 has 16 residues. The CDR3 DNA sequence: TGCGCCAGCACCTCCGGGACAGAATACTCTGGAAACACCATATATTTT. Translation gives CASTSGTEYSGNTIYF.

The V gene is TRBV18, the J gene TRBJ1-1; a weak D match, TRBD1 (6 bases). CDR3 length equals 16 residues. Germline values: CDR1 KGHSH, CDR2 LQKENI. With 3 bases removed from V and 0 bases from J, the gap between germline ends came to 14 bases. The CDR3 is CASSPRAGTLNTEAFF. CDR3 sequence (DNA): TGTGCCAGCTCACCGCGGGCGGGGACATTGAACACTGAAGCTTTCTTT.

V gene TRBV14 combines with J gene TRBJ1-6; no clear D. The germline V and J ends were trimmed by 1 base and 7 bases, with 8 bases remaining between them. The CDR3 runs to 14 residues. Per germline, CDR1 SGHDN and CDR2 FVKESK. The DNA of the CDR3 is TGTGCCAGCAGCCAAGGGGCAGTAAATTCACCCCTCCACTTT. Residues: CASSQGAVNSPLHF.

This chain joins TRBV6-5 and TRBJ2-5, with 7 bases aligning to TRBD1. CDR1 and CDR2 from the germline V gene are MNHEY and SVGAGI. The V segment lost 4 bases and the J segment 5 bases; nucleotides outside the gene matches: 4. CDR3 size: 13 residues. The CDR3 sequence: CASSFDRVETQYF. The CDR3 nucleotides are TGTGCCAGCAGTTTCGACAGGGTTGAGACCCAGTACTTC.

The V and J genes are TRBV10-3 and TRBJ1-5, with D possibly matching TRBD1 (5 bases). There are 16 residues in the CDR3. V was pared by 9 bases and J by 3 bases, with 21 bases between. Germline CDR1 ENHRY, CDR2 SYGVKD. The CDR3 sequence is CAICPRDCRFNQPQHF. The DNA of the CDR3 is TGTGCCATTTGTCCACGGGACTGCAGATTCAATCAGCCCCAGCATTTT.

This sequence joins TRBV27 and TRBJ2-5; maybe TRBD1 (7 bases). Per the germline V gene, CDR1 is MNHEY and CDR2 is SMNVEV (reference sequence). Trimming pared 5 bases from V and 4 bases from J, leaving 11 bases between. This CDR3 contains 13 residues. The CDR3, as DNA: TGTGCCAGCAGTCGTCAGGGGGGAGAGACCCAGTACTTC. Protein: CASSRQGGETQYF.

V and J are TRBV24-1 and TRBJ2-3; TRBD1 agrees at 9 bases. In germline, CDR1 is KGHDR, CDR2 SFDVKD. The CDR3 runs 16 residues. Losses at the gene ends were 3 bases for V and 3 bases for J; bases not matched to a gene: 6. The CDR3 sequence: CATSDRTGASTDTQYF. DNA for the CDR3: TGTGCCACCAGTGATCGGACAGGGGCCTCGACAGATACGCAGTATTTT.

This chain joins TRBV27 and TRBJ1-1; no clear D gene. This CDR3 contains 14 residues. Per germline, CDR1 MNHEY and CDR2 SMNVEV (reference sequence). The V end was cut by 2 bases, the J end by 3 bases, with 10 bases between. CDR3 region: CASSLLGQYTEAFF. The DNA for the CDR3 is TGTGCCAGCAGTTTACTTGGCCAGTACACTGAAGCTTTCTTT.

CDR3 nucleotides: TGTGCCAGCAGCTTCGGACGTCACAGTAATGAAAAACTGTTTTTT. Translation gives CASSFGRHSNEKLFF. This rearrangement joins TRBV5-6 to TRBJ1-4; D gene ambiguous. The CDR3 is 15 amino acids. Germline-derived CDR1 and CDR2 are SGHDT and YYEEEE. V lost 2 bases, J lost 4 bases, and 12 bases lay in between.

This clone appeared a few times. V and J are TRBV4-2 and TRBJ1-3, with D uncertain. CDR3 length: 15 residues. CDR1 LGHNA and CDR2 YNFKEQ come from the germline V gene. The V end lost 0 bases, the J end lost 7 bases, and 13 bases lay between the germline ends. The CDR3 sequence: CASSQDIGQVNTIYF. DNA for the CDR3: TGTGCCAGCAGCCAAGATATAGGTCAGGTGAACACCATATATTTT.

The chain combines TRBV6-5 with TRBJ2-2; maybe TRBD1 (5 bases). The CDR3 has 14 residues. In germline, CDR1 is MNHEY, CDR2 SVGAGI. The germline V and J ends were trimmed by 8 bases and 0 bases, with 10 bases remaining between them. The CDR3 protein is CASWQGSNTGELFF. The CDR3 DNA sequence: TGTGCCAGCTGGCAGGGATCGAACACCGGGGAGCTGTTTTTT.

This clone was detected only once. This chain connects TRBV5-5 to TRBJ2-7; 11 bases are a match to TRBD2. The CDR3 is 15 amino acids. Germline trimming cut 7 bases from V and 0 bases from J; bases unmatched to any gene: 6. Germline loops: CDR1 SGHKS, CDR2 YYEKEE (reference sequence). CDR3 nucleotides: TGTGCCAGCGCCCGGACTAGCGGGTTCTCCTACGAGCAGTACTTC. Translated: CASARTSGFSYEQYF.

V is TRBV5-1 and J is TRBJ1-1, with D tentatively TRBD1 (5 bases). CDR1 SGHRS and CDR2 YFSETQ come from the germline V gene. Trimming removed 1 base at V and 0 bases at J, with 7 bases between. The CDR3 consists of 14 residues. The CDR3 sequence is CASSLIRVNTEAFF. The CDR3 bases are TGCGCCAGCAGCTTGATCAGGGTGAACACTGAAGCTTTCTTT.

The chain employs TRBV12-5 and TRBJ1-2; 8 nucleotides agree with TRBD1. Germline V CDR1 and CDR2: LGHNT, FRNRAP. V was clipped by 7 bases and J by 3 bases; unmatched bases: 16. CDR3 length: 17 residues. Here the CDR3 reads CASAVSKLDRGHYGYTF. The DNA for the CDR3 is TGTGCTAGTGCCGTATCTAAACTTGACAGGGGTCACTATGGCTACACCTTC.

In its sample, this clone was seen once. This chain connects TRBV6-2 or TRBV6-3 to TRBJ2-7; D uncertain. Trimming stripped 2 bases from V and 4 bases from J, with 9 bases between. CDR1 and CDR2 (germline): MNHEY, SVGEGT. CDR3 size: 13 residues. The CDR3 here is CASSYPDGYEQYF. DNA for the CDR3: TGTGCCAGCAGTTACCCGGACGGATACGAGCAGTACTTC.

The CDR3 protein is CASSPDRGGYGYTF. CDR3 in DNA: TGTGCCAGCTCACCGGACAGGGGGGGATATGGCTACACCTTC. The chain combines TRBV18 with TRBJ1-2; TRBD1 matches 10 bases. The CDR3 spans 14 residues. Unmatched junction bases numbered 3, after V lost 3 bases and J lost 5 bases. Germline V gene sequence: CDR1 KGHSH, CDR2 LQKENI.

This chain links TRBV5-1 with TRBJ2-3, with TRBD2 as a possible D gene (6 bases). CDR3 length: 15 residues. Germline assignment: CDR1 SGHRS and CDR2 YFSETQ. Deletions cut 3 bases from V and 0 bases from J, with 11 bases between. The CDR3 DNA reads TGCGCCAGCAGCTCGGGGGACCATAGCACAGATACGCAGTATTTT. This codes for CASSSGDHSTDTQYF.

The gene calls are TRBV11-3 and TRBJ2-3, with a possible D match to TRBD2 (7 bases). This CDR3 has 14 residues. Looked up from germline, CDR1 is SGHNT and CDR2 is YENEEA. The ends were cut back, 7 bases at V and 0 bases at J, with 11 bases in the middle. The CDR3: CASKRGGSTDTQYF. DNA of the CDR3: TGTGCCAGCAAAAGGGGGGGAAGCACAGATACGCAGTATTTT.

This clone was seen a few times. The rearrangement uses TRBV18 and TRBJ2-2; unclear D gene. The CDR3 covers 14 residues. CDR1 is KGHSH, CDR2 LQKENI, per germline. The V and J ends lost 1 base and 1 base respectively, with 4 bases between them. CDR3 sequence (DNA): TGTGCCAGCTCACCACAGGGGAACACCGGGGAGCTGTTTTTT. Its translation: CASSPQGNTGELFF.

The chain combines TRBV19 with TRBJ2-1, with 14 bases lining up with TRBD2. This CDR3 is built from 20 residues. J was trimmed by 0 bases and V by 5 bases; bases with no gene match: 12. Germline loops: CDR1 LNHDA, CDR2 SQIVND (reference sequence). The CDR3 DNA reads as TGTGCCAGTAGTCTTCCGGGACTAGCGGGGGATACCCGCTCCTACAATGAGCAGTTCTTC. Translated, it gives CASSLPGLAGDTRSYNEQFF.